These T cell receptor beta chains were read from a single sample in a study of cytomegalovirus exposure and HLA in healthy donors. Sequencing was performed with immunoSEQ multiplex PCR; in TCRdb, only in-frame clones are kept and a portion is missing. The table shows about 180,000 clones, with 78% occurring only once. The sample taken for sequencing was PBMCs. These receptors all stem from a woman between 45 and 65 years old in good health and CMV-seropositive. CDR3s include the opening cysteine and the closing phenylalanine or tryptophan. The D gene is left open where the match is weak. Clone sizes are given selectively: once, few, many, or a class where the clone is expanded.

clone size | D gene | J gene | V gene | CDR3 DNA | CDR3 protein
NA | NA | TRBJ1-6 | TRBV6-5 | TGTGCCAGCAGTCGGGCAGGGATCAATTCACCCCTCCACTTT | CASSRAGINSPLHF
NA | NA | TRBJ2-5 | TRBV19 | TGTGCCAGTCTGGGGGACATTGGGGAGACCCAGTACTTC | CASLGDIGETQYF
few | TRBD2 | TRBJ2-3 | TRBV4-2 | TGTGCCAGCAGCCAAGCCGGGGGGGCCACAGATACGCAGTATTTT | CASSQAGGATDTQYF
NA | TRBD1 | TRBJ2-4 | TRBV11-3 | TGTGCCAGCAGCTTACAGGACAGGGGCAGTAGTTGGGGCAAAAACATTCAGTACTTC | CASSLQDRGSSWGKNIQYF
NA | TRBD2 | TRBJ2-4 | TRBV6-1 | TGTGCCAGCAGTTTACTAGCGGGGGGAAACATTCAGTACTTC | CASSLLAGGNIQYF
NA | NA | TRBJ1-1 | TRBV7-2 | TGTGCCAGCAGCCCCCGACAGGCAGCCTTGGCTTTCTTT | CASSPRQAALAFF
NA | TRBD2 | TRBJ2-3 | TRBV5-1 | TGCGCCAGCAGCGTGGAGCCTAGCGGGGTGTACCCTCAGTATTTT | CASSVEPSGVYPQYF
NA | TRBD1 | TRBJ2-5 | TRBV30 | TGTGCCTCAACGGGGACAGGGGGCGAGACCCAGTACTTC | CASTGTGGETQYF
few | TRBD2 | TRBJ2-3 | TRBV2 | TGTGCCCGAACCGGGGGACTAGCATCAGATACGCAGTATTTT | CARTGGLASDTQYF
NA | TRBD1 | TRBJ1-1 | TRBV5-1 | TGCGCCAGCAGCTTGGGGACAGGCTACTCTCCGAACACTGAAGCTTTCTTT | CASSLGTGYSPNTEAFF
NA | TRBD2 | TRBJ2-3 | TRBV10-3 | TGTGCCATCAGTTTAGCGGGAGGCACAGATACGCAGTATTTT | CAISLAGGTDTQYF
NA | NA | TRBJ1-2 | TRBV4-1 | TGCGCCAGCAGCTTAAGCCAGGTCGGTGGCTACACCTTC | CASSLSQVGGYTF
NA | TRBD1 | TRBJ1-6 | TRBV18 | TGTGCCAGCTCACCTGTACAGGGGGTAAATAATTCACCCCTCCACTTT | CASSPVQGVNNSPLHF
NA | NA | TRBJ1-5 | TRBV6-5 | TGTGCCAGCAGTTCTACCAATCAGCCCCAGCATTTT | CASSSTNQPQHF
few | NA | TRBJ2-5 | TRBV7-9 | TGTGCCAGCAGCTTAATGGGCAGGATCCAAGAGACCCAGTACTTC | CASSLMGRIQETQYF
NA | TRBD1 | TRBJ2-4 | TRBV6-1 | TGTGCCAGCAGTGAAACGGGACAGCTAGCCAAAAACATTCAGTACTTC | CASSETGQLAKNIQYF
NA | TRBD2 | TRBJ2-7 | TRBV5-1 | TGCGCCAGCACTAGCGGGGGGCGCTCCTACGAGCAGTACTTC | CASTSGGRSYEQYF
NA | NA | TRBJ1-5 | TRBV7-2 | TGTGCCAGCAGCTTAGCCCCGGGAGGCAATCAGCCCCAGCATTTT | CASSLAPGGNQPQHF
once | NA | TRBJ2-1 | TRBV5-1 | TGCGCCAGCAGCCTACCTATCGGGACTTACAACAATGAGCAGTTCTTC | CASSLPIGTYNNEQFF
NA | TRBD1 | TRBJ1-1 | TRBV9 | TGTGCCAGCAGCGCCTCGGCCAGGGGGCTTAATGAAGCTTTCTTT | CASSASARGLNEAFF
NA | NA | TRBJ1-2 | TRBV28 | TGTGCCAGCAGTTCCAGGGTGCATGGCTACACCTTC | CASSSRVHGYTF
NA | NA | TRBJ2-5 | TRBV15 | TGTGCCACCAGCAGAGATCTTCCCTCCCGGGGGACCCAGTACTTC | CATSRDLPSRGTQYF